The 32 T cell receptor beta chains listed next were all sequenced from one sample in a study of cytomegalovirus exposure and HLA in healthy donors. PCR employed 60 Vbeta and 13 Jbeta primers. Sequencing was performed with immunoSEQ multiplex PCR; in TCRdb, only in-frame clones are kept and a portion is missing. The table has 120,000 or so clones, around four fifths seen once. Material for sequencing was PBMCs. Source of these receptors: a man aged 30 to 45 in good health and CMV-seropositive.

CDR3 in DNA: TGCGCCAGCAGCCAAGATCCGGCTAGCGGGAGGTCCTCCCCCACAGATACGCAGTATTTT. This codes for CASSQDPASGRSSPTDTQYF. This chain connects TRBV4-1 to TRBJ2-3; TRBD2 matches at 11 bases. Per germline, CDR1 MGHRA and CDR2 YSYEKL. The V gene end was trimmed by 0 bases and the J gene end by 2 bases; junction bases not matched to a gene: 13. The CDR3 spans 20 residues.

V usage is TRBV5-4 and J usage is TRBJ2-5, with D tentatively TRBD1 (6 bases). Per the germline V gene, CDR1 is SGHNT and CDR2 is YYREEE (reference sequence). The V end was cut by 4 bases, the J end by 2 bases, with 12 bases between. The CDR3 extends over 14 amino acids. In DNA, the CDR3 is TGTGCCAGCAGCGGGGGAAGGGGGCAAGAGACCCAGTACTTC. It encodes CASSGGRGQETQYF.

The V call is TRBV30, the J call TRBJ1-1; 10 bases are shared with TRBD1. V lost 0 bases, J lost 3 bases, and 1 base stayed unmatched. This CDR3 region has 14 residues. The germline gives CDR1 GTSNPN, CDR2 SVGIG (reference sequence). CDR3 sequence: CAWSVGQGDTEAFF. The CDR3 DNA reads TGTGCCTGGAGTGTAGGACAGGGGGACACTGAAGCTTTCTTT.

V usage is TRBV30 and J usage is TRBJ2-3; 7 bases fit TRBD2. This CDR3 has 15 amino acids. The J segment lost 4 bases and the V segment lost 1 base, leaving 8 bases of the junction unmatched. CDR1 GTSNPN and CDR2 SVGIG come from the germline V gene (reference sequence). The CDR3: CAWSEITSDSDTQYF. As DNA, the CDR3 is TGTGCCTGGAGTGAAATTACTAGCGATTCAGATACGCAGTATTTT. Filled out from reference TRBV30 and TRBJ2-3, the complete variable domain reads SQTIHQWPATLVQPVGSPLSLECTVEGTSNPNLYWYRQAAGRGLQLLFYSVGIGQISSEVPQNLSASRPQDRQFILSSKKLLLSDSGFYLCAWSEITSDSDTQYFGPGTRLTVL.

The CDR3 DNA reads TGCGCCAGCAGCTTGGCGGTACTTTCCCAGACATTCACCGGGGAGCTGTTTTTT. Translated: CASSLAVLSQTFTGELFF. This chain links TRBV5-1 with TRBJ2-2; D gene uncertain. The ends were cut back, 0 bases at V and 4 bases at J, with 19 bases in the middle. This CDR3 contains 18 residues. CDR1 and CDR2 from the germline V gene are SGHRS and YFSETQ. Full variable domain (outside the CDR3, taken from reference TRBV5-1 and TRBJ2-2): KAGVTQTPRYLIKTRGQQVTLSCSPISGHRSVSWYQQTPGQGLQFLFEYFSETQRNKGNFPGRFSGRQFSNSRSEMNVSTLELGDSALYLCASSLAVLSQTFTGELFFGEGSRLTVL.

V is TRBV13 and J is TRBJ1-1; 8 bases are a match to TRBD1. The CDR3 length is 15 residues. The V gene end was trimmed by 0 bases and the J gene end by 11 bases; junction bases not matched to a gene: 11. The V gene's germline CDR1 is PRHDT and CDR2 FYEKMQ (reference sequence). The CDR3 nucleotides read TGTGCCAGCAGCTTAGGGGACAATACAGGGGGGTTTGCTTTCTTT. This translates into CASSLGDNTGGFAFF.

The chain combines TRBV7-2 with TRBJ1-2, with 9 bases aligning to TRBD1. The CDR3 consists of 15 residues. CDR1 is SGHTA, CDR2 FQGNSA, per germline. V trimming: 3 bases; J trimming: 6 bases; junction bases outside the gene matches: 8. CDR3 in amino acids: CASSLAGTGFDGYTF. The CDR3 region has the DNA TGTGCCAGCAGCTTGGCCGGGACAGGGTTCGATGGCTACACCTTC.

The chain is built from TRBV27 and TRBJ1-4; D is undetermined. The CDR3 is 14 amino acids. The V and J ends lost 1 base and 7 bases respectively, with 10 bases between them. The V gene's germline CDR1 is MNHEY and CDR2 SMNVEV (reference sequence). CDR3 sequence reads: CASSLYGFSEKLFF. The DNA for the CDR3 is TGTGCCAGCAGTTTATACGGGTTCAGTGAAAAACTGTTTTTT.

This sequence joins TRBV6-6 and TRBJ1-1, with D possibly matching TRBD1 (5 bases). Trimming removed 6 bases from V and 1 base from J, with 9 bases in between. The CDR3 consists of 13 residues. Germline-derived CDR1 and CDR2 are MNHNY and SVGAGI (reference sequence). This chain's CDR3 is CASRAQENTEAFF. DNA of the CDR3: TGTGCCAGCAGGGCACAGGAGAACACTGAAGCTTTCTTT.

The chain combines TRBV2 with TRBJ1-2; 7 positions match TRBD1. V was pared by 8 bases and J by 4 bases, with 1 base of the junction left unmatched. Germline CDR1 reads SNHLY; CDR2 reads FYNNEI. CDR3 size: 11 residues. CDR3 protein: CASRQGYGYTF. The CDR3 DNA is TGTGCCAGCCGACAGGGCTATGGCTACACCTTC.

This clone was seen only a few times. The genes are TRBV9 and TRBJ2-1; 8 bases fit TRBD2. The CDR3 covers 15 residues. CDR1 and CDR2 (germline): SGDLS, YYNGEE. The ends lost 3 bases at V and 4 bases at J; junction bases unmatched: 6. Here the CDR3 DNA reads TGTGCCAGCAGCGGATGGACTAGCCCTTACAATGAGCAGTTCTTC. Its protein product is CASSGWTSPYNEQFF.

The CDR3 region has the DNA TGTGCCAGCAGCCAAGATTTAGGGGGTGGAAATACGCAGTATTTT. It yields the protein CASSQDLGGGNTQYF. The chain employs TRBV4-2 and TRBJ2-3, with D perhaps matching TRBD1 (6 bases). CDR3 length: 15 residues. V lost 0 bases to trimming and J lost 7 bases, with 14 bases between them. CDR1 is LGHNA and CDR2 is YNFKEQ in the germline V gene.

J is TRBJ2-5 and V is TRBV6-5; D ambiguous. V dropped 7 bases and J dropped 2 bases, with 17 bases sitting between them. The CDR3 covers 15 residues. CDR1 is MNHEY and CDR2 is SVGAGI in the germline V gene. The CDR3 sequence: CASIYRRGGQETQYF. CDR3 nucleotides: TGTGCCAGCATATACCGTCGTGGCGGTCAAGAGACCCAGTACTTC.

CDR3 bases: TGCAGCGTTGTGGGACGGGGGGGCCACAATGAGCAGTTCTTC. Protein product: CSVVGRGGHNEQFF. The V gene is TRBV29-1, the J gene TRBJ2-1; 8 bases agree with TRBD2. The junction had 7 bases not matched to a gene; V was cut back by 4 bases and J by 5 bases. The CDR3 runs to 14 residues. CDR1 and CDR2 from the germline V gene are SQVTM and ANQGSEA.

CDR3 bases: TGTGCCAGCAGTTTAGCGGGAGCAAGGGAGCAGTACTTC. Translating gives CASSLAGAREQYF. V and J are TRBV27 and TRBJ2-7, with TRBD2 matching over 7 bases. This CDR3 is built from 13 residues. Looked up from germline, CDR1 is MNHEY and CDR2 is SMNVEV (reference sequence). Trimming removed 2 bases from V and 7 bases from J; junction bases left unmatched: 5.

The chain employs TRBV7-6 and TRBJ2-1; 11 bases map to TRBD2. CDR1 is SGHVS, CDR2 FNYEAQ, per germline. V was clipped by 5 bases and J by 8 bases; unmatched bases: 8. The CDR3 runs to 15 residues. CDR3 protein: CASSLSGRAGDEQFF. In nucleotides, the CDR3 is TGTGCCAGCAGCCTTAGCGGGAGGGCCGGGGATGAGCAGTTCTTC.

This clone was detected a few times. This rearrangement joins TRBV6-5 to TRBJ2-7, with D tentatively TRBD2 (6 bases). The CDR3 runs to 14 residues. Trimming shortened V by 2 bases and J by 3 bases, and 11 bases separated the two germline ends. CDR1 MNHEY and CDR2 SVGAGI come from the germline V gene. CDR3 sequence: CASSYIGTLYEQYF. Here the CDR3 DNA reads TGTGCCAGCAGTTACATCGGGACTCTCTACGAGCAGTACTTC.

This clone was observed a handful of times. The rearrangement uses TRBV9 and TRBJ2-1, with 8 bases fitting TRBD2. V lost 2 bases to trimming and J lost 5 bases; unmatched junction nucleotides: 6. CDR3 length: 15 amino acids. Germline V lookup: CDR1 SGDLS, CDR2 YYNGEE. This chain's CDR3 is CASSVPGLGNNEQFF. The CDR3 region has the DNA TGTGCCAGCAGCGTTCCGGGACTAGGGAACAATGAGCAGTTCTTC.

This chain connects TRBV9 to TRBJ1-1, with D possibly being TRBD1 (6 bases). The V end was cut by 3 bases, the J end by 1 base, with 19 bases between. This CDR3 has 17 amino acids. Per the germline V gene, CDR1 is SGDLS and CDR2 is YYNGEE. In nucleotides, the CDR3 is TGTGCCAGCAGCGGAACCGACGACTGGACAGCGAACACTGAAGCTTTCTTT. As protein: CASSGTDDWTANTEAFF.

This clone showed up just a few times. The chain links TRBV7-3 to TRBJ2-1, with D perhaps TRBD2 (6 bases). Trimming took off 5 bases at V and 0 bases at J, with 11 bases between the two ends. CDR1 SGHTA and CDR2 FQGTGA come from the germline V gene. CDR3 size: 15 residues. The CDR3 spells CASSASVSSYNEQFF. The CDR3 DNA follows: TGTGCCAGCAGCGCTAGCGTTAGCTCCTACAATGAGCAGTTCTTC.

This sequence joins TRBV14 and TRBJ1-2; possibly TRBD1 for D (5 bases). Trimming took 3 bases from V and 4 from J, leaving 9 bases between them. The CDR3 has 13 residues. Germline-derived CDR1 and CDR2 are SGHDN and FVKESK. The CDR3 loop is CASSQGPFYGYTF. The DNA of the CDR3 is TGTGCCAGCAGCCAGGGGCCCTTCTATGGCTACACCTTC.

This chain links TRBV27 with TRBJ2-7; no clear D. With 6 bases removed from V and 6 bases from J, the gap between germline ends came to 12 bases. CDR1 and CDR2 (germline): MNHEY, SMNVEV (reference sequence). This CDR3 contains 12 residues. The chain's CDR3 is CASRGSFGEQYF. The DNA for the CDR3 is TGTGCCAGCAGGGGCTCCTTCGGCGAGCAGTACTTC.

This chain connects TRBV30 to TRBJ1-5; 7 bases agree with TRBD1. The CDR3 runs 14 residues. J lost 1 base, V lost 6 bases, and 6 bases had no gene match. CDR1 is GTSNPN, CDR2 SVGIG, per germline (reference sequence). CDR3 sequence (DNA): TGTGCCTGCCGGGACAGCCCGAGCAATCAGCCCCAGCATTTT. It translates to CACRDSPSNQPQHF.

Worth noting for this clone: This CDR3 is also generated by other DNA sequences in the sample. The V gene is TRBV6-5, the J gene TRBJ2-7; 11 nucleotides line up with TRBD2. J gave up 3 bases and V 3 bases, and 4 bases lay outside the gene matches. CDR1 and CDR2 (germline): MNHEY, SVGAGI. The CDR3 runs to 15 residues. The CDR3 loop is CASSYSGTSGYEQYF. Here the CDR3 DNA reads TGTGCCAGCAGTTATTCCGGGACTAGCGGCTACGAGCAGTACTTC.

The DNA of the CDR3 is TGTGCCAGCAAACCACCCGGGGACATCTATGGCTACACCTTC. Encoded protein: CASKPPGDIYGYTF. The chain is built from TRBV9 and TRBJ1-2, with D possibly matching TRBD1 (6 bases). The CDR3 is made up of 14 amino acids. Germline lookup yields CDR1 SGDLS and CDR2 YYNGEE. Trimming removed 6 bases at V and 4 bases at J, with 16 bases between.

There are a few counts of this clone. V usage is TRBV30 and J usage is TRBJ2-1; maybe TRBD2 (7 bases). V shed 6 bases and J shed 4 bases, with 16 bases lying between them. Per germline, CDR1 GTSNPN and CDR2 SVGIG (reference sequence). This CDR3 contains 14 residues. DNA for the CDR3: TGTGCCTGTCGGGGGGCCATTGCTTACAATGAGCAGTTCTTC. This encodes CACRGAIAYNEQFF.

The chain uses TRBV5-5 and TRBJ2-7, with 9 bases lining up with TRBD1. The CDR3 contains 15 residues. Germline V CDR1 and CDR2: SGHKS, YYEKEE (reference sequence). V lost 5 bases and J lost 2; bases outside the gene matches: 8. DNA for the CDR3: TGTGCCAGCAGATCTGACAGGGGGGCAACCTACGAGCAGTACTTC. Its translation is CASRSDRGATYEQYF.

This clone was detected a few times. J is TRBJ1-3 and V is TRBV6-5; D ambiguous. The CDR3 spans 14 residues. CDR1 and CDR2 (germline): MNHEY, SVGAGI. Trimming took off 2 bases at V and 5 bases at J, with 10 bases between the two ends. In nucleotides, the CDR3 is TGTGCCAGCAGTTACGATCGCGACAGAAACACCATATATTTT. It yields the protein CASSYDRDRNTIYF.

In its sample, this clone was seen once. The chain has TRBV4-3 and TRBJ2-7; the match to TRBD1 covers 8 bases. The CDR3 has 15 amino acids. With V trimmed by 2 bases and J by 3 bases, 6 bases remained unmatched. CDR1 and CDR2 from the germline V gene are LGHNA and YSLEER. CDR3 DNA sequence: TGCGCCAGCAGCCAAACGACAGGGGACTTCTACGAGCAGTACTTC. Protein product: CASSQTTGDFYEQYF.

This chain joins TRBV7-2 and TRBJ1-5; D might be TRBD1 (6 bases). CDR1 is SGHTA, CDR2 FQGNSA, per germline. V was shortened by 4 bases and J by 7 bases, with 11 bases between the two germline ends. This CDR3 region has 13 residues. CDR3 coding DNA: TGTGCCAGCAGCTCTACAGGGAGCCAGCCCCAGCATTTT. Amino acid sequence: CASSSTGSQPQHF.

The chain has TRBV29-1 and TRBJ1-1; D is perhaps TRBD1 (6 bases). In germline, CDR1 is SQVTM, CDR2 ANQGSEA. Trimming shortened V by 1 base and J by 1 base, and 19 bases separated the two germline ends. This CDR3 comprises 17 residues. This chain's CDR3 is CSVEVPSGRGRNTEAFF. The CDR3 nucleotides read TGCAGCGTTGAAGTCCCGTCGGGCAGGGGCCGGAACACTGAAGCTTTCTTT.

The rearrangement joins TRBV7-2 to TRBJ2-1, with TRBD2 identical over 7 bases. V shed 1 base and J 1 base; nucleotides not matched to a gene: 7. There are 17 residues in the CDR3. Germline loops: CDR1 SGHTA, CDR2 FQGNSA. The CDR3 coding sequence is TGTGCCAGCAGCTTAGTGGGGCTAGCGGCTTCCTACAATGAGCAGTTCTTC. Translated: CASSLVGLAASYNEQFF.